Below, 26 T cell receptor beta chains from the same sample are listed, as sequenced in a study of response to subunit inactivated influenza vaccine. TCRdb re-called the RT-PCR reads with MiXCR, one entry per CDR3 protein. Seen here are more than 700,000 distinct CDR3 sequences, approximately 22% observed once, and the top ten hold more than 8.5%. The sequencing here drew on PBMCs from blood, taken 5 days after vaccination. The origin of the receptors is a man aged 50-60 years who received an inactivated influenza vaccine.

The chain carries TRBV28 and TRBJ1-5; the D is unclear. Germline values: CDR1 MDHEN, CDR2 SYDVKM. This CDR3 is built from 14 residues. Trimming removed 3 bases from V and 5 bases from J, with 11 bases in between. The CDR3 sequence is CASSFKRLDQPQHF. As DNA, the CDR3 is TGTGCCAGCAGTTTTAAGCGGTTGGATCAGCCCCAGCATTTT.

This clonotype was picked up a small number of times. This chain's CDR3 is CASSRDRYSYEQYF. The CDR3 DNA sequence: TGTGCCAGCAGCAGGGACAGGTACTCCTACGAGCAGTACTTC. The chain joins TRBV7-2 to TRBJ2-7, with TRBD1 matching 8 bases. In germline, CDR1 is SGHTA, CDR2 FQGNSA. Trimming removed 5 bases from V and 0 bases from J; junction bases left unmatched: 3. This CDR3 is 14 amino acids long.

CDR3: CASSMTGSNEQFF. The CDR3 DNA is TGCGCCAGCAGTATGACAGGGAGTAATGAGCAGTTCTTC. The gene calls are TRBV5-1 and TRBJ2-1; 7 positions agree with TRBD1. V shed 5 bases, J shed 7 bases, and the junction held 6 bases outside the gene matches. Germline CDR1 SGHRS, CDR2 YFSETQ. This CDR3 spans 13 amino acids.

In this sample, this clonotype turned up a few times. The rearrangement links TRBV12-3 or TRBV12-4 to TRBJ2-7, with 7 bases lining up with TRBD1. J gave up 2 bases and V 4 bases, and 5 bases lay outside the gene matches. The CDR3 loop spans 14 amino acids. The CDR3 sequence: CASSYRDSAYEQYF. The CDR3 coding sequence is TGTGCCAGCAGTTACCGGGACAGCGCCTACGAGCAGTACTTC.

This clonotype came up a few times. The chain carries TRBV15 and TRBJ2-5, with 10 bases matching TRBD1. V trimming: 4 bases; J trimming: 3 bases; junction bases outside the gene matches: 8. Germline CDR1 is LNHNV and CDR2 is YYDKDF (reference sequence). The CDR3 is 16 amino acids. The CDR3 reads CATSTEPGQGKETQYF. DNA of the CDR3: TGTGCCACCAGCACGGAGCCGGGACAGGGGAAAGAGACCCAGTACTTC.

CDR3 nucleotides: TGTGCCAGCAGCTTGGCACATCTGGGCTACGAGCAGTACTTC. It translates to CASSLAHLGYEQYF. The chain links TRBV11-2 to TRBJ2-7; D not certain. Germline assignment: CDR1 SGHAT and CDR2 FQNNGV. The CDR3 covers 14 residues. Between the trimmed V and J ends, which lost 3 bases and 3 bases, there was a span of 12 bases.

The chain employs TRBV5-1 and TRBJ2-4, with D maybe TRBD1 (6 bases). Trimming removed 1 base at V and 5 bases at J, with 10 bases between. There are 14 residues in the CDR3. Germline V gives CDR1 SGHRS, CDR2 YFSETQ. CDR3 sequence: CASSLNRAENIQYF. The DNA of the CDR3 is TGCGCCAGCAGCTTGAACAGGGCAGAAAACATTCAGTACTTC. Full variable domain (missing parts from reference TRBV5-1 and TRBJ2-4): KAGVTQTPRYLIKTRGQQVTLSCSPISGHRSVSWYQQTPGQGLQFLFEYFSETQRNKGNFPGRFSGRQFSNSRSEMNVSTLELGDSALYLCASSLNRAENIQYFGAGTRLSVL.

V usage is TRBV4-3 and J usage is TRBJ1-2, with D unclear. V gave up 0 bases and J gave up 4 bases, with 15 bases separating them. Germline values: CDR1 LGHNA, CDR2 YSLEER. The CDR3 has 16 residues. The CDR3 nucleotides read TGCGCCAGCAGCCAAGATATGGGTCGCCAACCCTATGGCTACACCTTC. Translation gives CASSQDMGRQPYGYTF.

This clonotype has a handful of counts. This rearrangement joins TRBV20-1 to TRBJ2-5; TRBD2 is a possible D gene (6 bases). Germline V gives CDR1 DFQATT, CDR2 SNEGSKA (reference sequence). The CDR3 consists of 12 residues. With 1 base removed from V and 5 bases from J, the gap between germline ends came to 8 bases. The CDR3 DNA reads TGCAGTGCTAGAGTGGGGGGTGAGACCCAGTACTTC. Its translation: CSARVGGETQYF.

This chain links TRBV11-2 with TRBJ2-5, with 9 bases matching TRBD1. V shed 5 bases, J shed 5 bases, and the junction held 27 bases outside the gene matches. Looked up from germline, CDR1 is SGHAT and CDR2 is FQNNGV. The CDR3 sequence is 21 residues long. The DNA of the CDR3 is TGTGCCAGCAGCCGCCTCACCGGGACAGGGAGACCGGGAATCCGGCGGGAGACCCAGTACTTC. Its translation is CASSRLTGTGRPGIRRETQYF.

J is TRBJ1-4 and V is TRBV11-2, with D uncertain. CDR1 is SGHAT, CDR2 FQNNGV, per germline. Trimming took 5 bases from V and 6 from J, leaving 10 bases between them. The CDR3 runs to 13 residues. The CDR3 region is CASSPTVYEKLFF. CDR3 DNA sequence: TGTGCCAGCAGCCCGACGGTATATGAAAAACTGTTTTTT.

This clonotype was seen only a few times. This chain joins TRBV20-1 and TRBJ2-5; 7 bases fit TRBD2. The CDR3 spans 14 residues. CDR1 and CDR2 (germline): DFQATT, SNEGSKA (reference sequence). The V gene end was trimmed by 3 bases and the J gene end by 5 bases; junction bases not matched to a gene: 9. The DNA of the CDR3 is TGCAGTGCTAGTATCCGCGGGAGCGGTGAGACCCAGTACTTC. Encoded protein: CSASIRGSGETQYF.

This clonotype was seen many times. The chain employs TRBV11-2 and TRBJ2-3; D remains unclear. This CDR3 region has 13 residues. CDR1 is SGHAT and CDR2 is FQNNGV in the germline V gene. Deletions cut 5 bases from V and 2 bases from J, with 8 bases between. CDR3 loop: CASSHVDTDTQYF. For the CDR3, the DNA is TGTGCCAGCAGCCACGTAGACACAGATACGCAGTATTTT.

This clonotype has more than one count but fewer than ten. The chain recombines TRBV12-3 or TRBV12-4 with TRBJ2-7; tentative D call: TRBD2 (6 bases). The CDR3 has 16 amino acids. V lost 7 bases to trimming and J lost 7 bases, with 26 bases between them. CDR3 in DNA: TGTGCCAGCACCAATAACCGGGGCGGGACCGCTCGGGAGCAGTACTTC. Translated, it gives CASTNNRGGTAREQYF.

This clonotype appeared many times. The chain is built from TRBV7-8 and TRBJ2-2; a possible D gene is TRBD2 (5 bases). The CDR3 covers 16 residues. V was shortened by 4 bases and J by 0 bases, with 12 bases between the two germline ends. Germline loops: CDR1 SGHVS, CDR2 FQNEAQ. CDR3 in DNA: TGTGCCAGCAGCTCCCGGAGGATCCCGAACACCGGGGAGCTGTTTTTT. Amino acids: CASSSRRIPNTGELFF. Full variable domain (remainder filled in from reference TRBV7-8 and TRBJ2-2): GAGVSQSPRYKVAKRGQDVALRCDPISGHVSLFWYQQALGQGPEFLTYFQNEAQLDKSGLPSDRFFAERPEGSVSTLKIQRTQQEDSAVYLCASSSRRIPNTGELFFGEGSRLTVL.

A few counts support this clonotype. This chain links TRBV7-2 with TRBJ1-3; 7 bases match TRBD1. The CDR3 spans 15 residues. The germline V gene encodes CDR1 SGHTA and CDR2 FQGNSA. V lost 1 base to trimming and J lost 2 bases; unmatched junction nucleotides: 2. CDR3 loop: CASSLDRGPGNTIYF. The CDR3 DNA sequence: TGTGCCAGCAGCTTAGACAGGGGCCCTGGAAACACCATATATTTT.

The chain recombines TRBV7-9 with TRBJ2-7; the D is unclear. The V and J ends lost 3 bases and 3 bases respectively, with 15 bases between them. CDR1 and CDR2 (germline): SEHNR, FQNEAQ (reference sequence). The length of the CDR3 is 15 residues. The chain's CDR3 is CASSFPGGRNYEQYF. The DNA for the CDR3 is TGTGCCAGCAGCTTCCCGGGTGGCAGGAACTACGAGCAGTACTTC.

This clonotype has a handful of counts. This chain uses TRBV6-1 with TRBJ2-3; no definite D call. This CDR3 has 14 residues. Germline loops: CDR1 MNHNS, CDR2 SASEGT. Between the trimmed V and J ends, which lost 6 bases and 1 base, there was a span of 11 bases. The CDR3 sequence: CASRPGLGTDTQYF. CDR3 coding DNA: TGTGCCAGCAGGCCCGGCTTGGGCACAGATACGCAGTATTTT.

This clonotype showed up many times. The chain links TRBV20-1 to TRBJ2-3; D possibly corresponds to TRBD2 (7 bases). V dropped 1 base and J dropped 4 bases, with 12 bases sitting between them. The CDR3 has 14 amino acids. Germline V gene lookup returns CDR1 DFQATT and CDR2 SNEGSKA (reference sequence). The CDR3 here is CSARVGAGADTQYF. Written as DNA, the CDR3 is TGCAGTGCTAGAGTGGGGGCGGGAGCAGATACGCAGTATTTT.

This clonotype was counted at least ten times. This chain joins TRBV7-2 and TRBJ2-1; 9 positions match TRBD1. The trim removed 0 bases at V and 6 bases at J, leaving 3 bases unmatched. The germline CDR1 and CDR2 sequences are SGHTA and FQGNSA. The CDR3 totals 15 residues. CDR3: CASSLAPGQGNEQFF. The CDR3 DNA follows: TGTGCCAGCAGCTTAGCCCCGGGACAGGGCAATGAGCAGTTCTTC.

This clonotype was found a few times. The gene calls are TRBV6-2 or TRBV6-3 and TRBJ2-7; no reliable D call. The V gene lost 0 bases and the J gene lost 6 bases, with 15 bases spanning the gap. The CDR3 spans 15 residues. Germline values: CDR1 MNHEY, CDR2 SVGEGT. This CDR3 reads CASSYSAVILPEQYF. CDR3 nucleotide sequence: TGTGCCAGCAGTTACTCGGCCGTAATTCTTCCCGAGCAGTACTTC.

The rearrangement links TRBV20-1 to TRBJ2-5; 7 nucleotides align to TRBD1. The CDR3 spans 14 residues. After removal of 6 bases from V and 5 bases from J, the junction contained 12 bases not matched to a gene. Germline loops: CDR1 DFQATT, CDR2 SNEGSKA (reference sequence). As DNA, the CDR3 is TGCAGTGCCCGGGACAGCTCCTCCCTGGAGACCCAGTACTTC. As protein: CSARDSSSLETQYF.

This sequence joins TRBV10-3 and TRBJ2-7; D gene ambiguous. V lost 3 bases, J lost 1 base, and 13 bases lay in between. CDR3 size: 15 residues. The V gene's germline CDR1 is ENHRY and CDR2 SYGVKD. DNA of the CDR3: TGTGCCATCAGTGATGGTGCCCTGGCATCCTACGAGCAGTACTTC. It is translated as CAISDGALASYEQYF.

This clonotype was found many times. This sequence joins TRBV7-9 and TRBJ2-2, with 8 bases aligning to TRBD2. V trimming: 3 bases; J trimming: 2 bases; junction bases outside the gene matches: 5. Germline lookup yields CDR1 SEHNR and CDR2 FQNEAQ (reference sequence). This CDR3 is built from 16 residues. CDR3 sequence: CASSFGSGVNTGELFF. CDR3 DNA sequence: TGTGCCAGCAGCTTTGGTAGCGGGGTCAACACCGGGGAGCTGTTTTTT.

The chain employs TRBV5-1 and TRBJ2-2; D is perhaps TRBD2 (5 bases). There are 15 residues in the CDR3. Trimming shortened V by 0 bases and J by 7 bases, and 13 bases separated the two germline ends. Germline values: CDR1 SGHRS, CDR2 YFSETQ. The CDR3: CASSLVASYNGELFF. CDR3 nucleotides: TGCGCCAGCAGCTTGGTCGCTAGCTATAACGGGGAGCTGTTTTTT. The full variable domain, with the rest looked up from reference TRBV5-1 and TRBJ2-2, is KAGVTQTPRYLIKTRGQQVTLSCSPISGHRSVSWYQQTPGQGLQFLFEYFSETQRNKGNFPGRFSGRQFSNSRSEMNVSTLELGDSALYLCASSLVASYNGELFFGEGSRLTVL.

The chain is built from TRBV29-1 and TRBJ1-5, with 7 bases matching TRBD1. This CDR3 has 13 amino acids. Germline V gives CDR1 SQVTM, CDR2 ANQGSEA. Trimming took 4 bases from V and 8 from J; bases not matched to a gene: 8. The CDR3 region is CSVGQGPGEPQHF. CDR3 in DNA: TGCAGCGTTGGACAGGGACCGGGAGAGCCCCAGCATTTT.